Here is one T cell receptor beta chain with its context. This clonotype registers as medium-sized (0.01 to 0.1%) within its sample. It lacks a known antigen. The record has no base qualities; no much larger clone is one base away. The junction shows trimming of 5 bases on V and 12 bases on J, and the gene matches do not reach 10 bases of it. The CDR3 starts with the cysteine, ends with the phenylalanine, and has 12 residues. The DNA shown is the 36-base CDR3, in frame from base 1. CDR1 and CDR2 are drawn from the germline V gene: MDHEN, SYDVKM. The TCR beta CDR3 region was amplified with a multiplex PCR system whose first round of roughly 11 cycles used 32 V-gene forward primers and 13 J-gene reverse primers. First-round PCR used a QIAGEN Multiplex PCR Kit, and primer sequences were filed in Chinese patent CN105087789A. Illumina universal primers were attached in a second round of PCR run with the Phusion High-Fidelity PCR Kit. The TCR libraries underwent paired-end sequencing with a read length of 151 bp on the Illumina HiSeq X Ten platform. For the original study's pipeline: Reads lacking multiplex PCR primers were removed with Cutadapt, read pairs were merged with PEAR, and CDR3 regions were called with MiXCR default settings. Repertoire diversity was assessed by Shannon entropy, and clonality was calculated as one minus the Shannon entropy divided by the ln of the count of productive unique sequences. Clonotypes at a frequency of at least 0.5% were defined as dominant or high-frequency T-cell clones. TCRdb applied fastp at Q25 and MiXCR to the public reads, then kept only in-frame beta chains. Each entry merges the rows of one CDR3 protein and shows their most common DNA and genes. What appears here as the V and J calls and clone size reflects TCRdb's work, not the paper's. A total of about 3,100 distinct CDR3 sequences appear in this sample, roughly a sixth of them only once. Of the sample, about 18% is held by the ten largest clones.

This specimen belongs to a study of immune heterogeneity within non-small cell lung tumors (dated by TCRdb to 2016 to 2019). Concerning the study at large: By histology, the tumors were several squamous cell carcinomas, around eleven non-squamous carcinomas and 1 tumor not otherwise specified. Whole-exome sequencing, RNA-seq and TCR beta repertoire sequencing were combined for multiple spatially distinct regions from each NSCLC tumor so that intratumoral immune heterogeneity could be examined. TCR repertoire analysis included 57 tumor loci from 15 patients, whereas transcriptome data included only approximately 44 loci from 11 to 13 patients. Neoantigen binding to each patient's HLA alleles was predicted with netMHCpan-3.0 for mutant peptides of 8 to 11 amino acids. What the research found in general, with its limitations: Within a patient, the same dominant CDR3B clonotypes appeared at multiple loci, but different tumor locations also contained unique high-frequency clones. High-frequency TCR beta clonotypes were largely distinct between individual patients. A statistically significant but moderate positive correlation (R around 0.35) was observed between local T-cell repertoire clonality and local tumor mutational burden.

The TCR template was genomic DNA extracted from bulk tumor tissue, and 450 to 750 ng of gDNA was amplified for each sample. Multiple biopsies per primary tumor were taken during surgery, spaced as far apart as possible within the tumor mass. The study cohort was described as untreated and was composed of newly diagnosed NSCLC cases undergoing curative surgery. The donors were some 14 patients with newly diagnosed non-small cell lung cancer who were having surgery with curative intent. Resected tumor masses were reviewed by two independent pathologists. Only DNA and RNA samples of high quality went on to sequencing.

This clonotype was sampled from a man in his fifties or sixties with non-small cell lung cancer. The sequenced sample consisted of lung tumor tissue. The chain is encoded by TRBV28 joined to TRBJ2-7; 7 bases in the middle match TRBD1. The CDR3 in this case is CASSPRTGLVYF. In nucleotide form, the sequence is TGTGCCAGCAGTCCGCGGACAGGACTGGTGTACTTC.